Below are 5 T cell receptor beta chains sequenced from a single sample in a study of cytomegalovirus exposure and HLA in healthy donors. 13 Jbeta primers and 60 Vbeta primers were used for the PCR. Sequencing used immunoSEQ multiplex PCR; TCRdb keeps in-frame clones, though not all of them. The sample lists about 130,000 clones; 72% were seen once. The sample consisted of PBMCs. The receptors were gathered from a man aged 25-45 years in good health and CMV-seronegative.

This chain links TRBV2 with TRBJ1-5; D ambiguous. Germline CDR1 SNHLY, CDR2 FYNNEI. Trimming shortened V by 2 bases and J by 6 bases, and 11 bases separated the two germline ends. CDR3 length: 14 amino acids. CDR3 in amino acids: CASSELTVSQPQHF. The CDR3 DNA reads TGTGCCAGCAGTGAATTAACGGTTAGTCAGCCCCAGCATTTT.

The chain combines TRBV5-1 with TRBJ2-4; D possibly corresponds to TRBD1 (6 bases). Trimming shortened V by 0 bases and J by 8 bases, and 21 bases separated the two germline ends. Germline CDR1 reads SGHRS; CDR2 reads YFSETQ. The CDR3 runs to 17 residues. The CDR3 sequence is CASSLGPPSGGEYIQYF. The CDR3 DNA follows: TGCGCCAGCAGCTTGGGGCCCCCCTCTGGGGGCGAATACATTCAGTACTTC.

The chain uses TRBV19 and TRBJ1-5; 7 bases match TRBD1. The CDR3 length is 16 residues. V was clipped by 8 bases and J by 2 bases; unmatched bases: 12. Germline V gene lookup returns CDR1 LNHDA and CDR2 SQIVND (reference sequence). Here the CDR3 reads CASGTLQGIGNQPQHF. The CDR3 DNA reads TGTGCCAGTGGAACTCTACAGGGGATCGGCAATCAGCCCCAGCATTTT.

In this sample, this clone turned up a few times. The J gene is TRBJ1-2, the V gene TRBV7-2; 9 bases are a match to TRBD1. J lost 2 bases, V lost 5 bases, and 3 bases had no gene match. Germline V gene sequence: CDR1 SGHTA, CDR2 FQGNSA. This CDR3 is built from 14 residues. The CDR3 DNA follows: TGTGCCAGCAGCGGGGACAGGGCGAACTATGGCTACACCTTC. Translation gives CASSGDRANYGYTF.

This chain connects TRBV11-2 to TRBJ2-3, with 13 positions matching TRBD2. Germline CDR1 is SGHAT and CDR2 is FQNNGV. V trimming: 1 base; J trimming: 6 bases; junction bases outside the gene matches: 7. CDR3 length: 17 residues. CDR3 sequence (DNA): TGTGCCAGCAGCTTAGCCGGACTAGCGGGGGTATCGGATACGCAGTATTTT. Encoded protein: CASSLAGLAGVSDTQYF.